This T cell receptor beta chain is from a study of blood T cell repertoires in COVID-19. As for the study in general: Sites in the United States, Italy and Spain provided acute and convalescent COVID-19 samples. T cells, B-cell-depleted T cells, or PBMCs provided the cDNA or gDNA that served as material.

After removal of 5 bases from V and 6 bases from J, the junction contained 14 bases not matched to a gene. The germline CDR1 and CDR2 sequences are SNHLY and FYNNEI. There are 17 residues in the CDR3. Authors' analysis steps: Amplification of reference gene primers was used by the study to estimate nucleated cell counts. The table came from immunoSEQ multiplex PCR; TCRdb's copy has only in-frame clones and leaves some out. That table supplies the V and J calls and clone size; D and trimming were determined from the DNA. Among a few hundred thousand clones listed, around 89% were seen once. The chain employs TRBV2 and TRBJ2-7; 12 bases map to TRBD2. The sequencing sample was made of peripheral blood. This TCR was sampled from a man aged 25-45 years with acute or convalescent COVID-19. The CDR3 loop is CASSLGLAGFVKGEQYF. In nucleotides, the CDR3 is TGTGCCAGCAGTCTTGGACTAGCGGGGTTCGTTAAGGGCGAGCAGTACTTC.